The 20 T cell receptor beta chains below were found in one sample sequenced in a study of metastatic and nonmetastatic thyroid tumors. No patient had received any treatment before thyroid surgery. With MiXCR, TCRdb called clones anew from the PCR reads. The sample lists roughly 15,000 clones; approximately 30% were seen once. Material: tumor tissue. Receptors originate from a male donor with papillary thyroid cancer or a benign thyroid nodule (not recorded which). Some clones in this sample may be carry-over from other donors' samples.

This sequence joins TRBV6-2 or TRBV6-3 and TRBJ2-6; TRBD1 is a possible D gene (5 bases). Germline CDR1 reads MNHEY; CDR2 reads SVGEGT. This CDR3 contains 15 residues. Trimming stripped 1 base from V and 8 bases from J, with 12 bases between. The CDR3 is CASSYWPAGSNVLTF. The DNA of the CDR3 is TGTGCCAGCAGTTACTGGCCTGCAGGGTCCAACGTCCTGACTTTC.

The chain is built from TRBV19 and TRBJ1-1; 7 bases are a match to TRBD1. The CDR3 spans 14 residues. CDR1 and CDR2 from the germline V gene are LNHDA and SQIVND (reference sequence). V lost 7 bases to trimming and J lost 2 bases; unmatched junction nucleotides: 7. The CDR3 spells CASTGTALNTEAFF. CDR3 bases: TGTGCCAGTACAGGGACAGCACTTAACACTGAAGCTTTCTTT.

The chain carries TRBV5-1 and TRBJ2-1, with 7 nucleotides matching TRBD2. The CDR3 consists of 16 residues. CDR1 SGHRS and CDR2 YFSETQ come from the germline V gene. Germline trimming cut 0 bases from V and 8 bases from J; bases unmatched to any gene: 11. The CDR3 region has the DNA TGCGCCAGCAGCTTGGTCCTTGCGGGAGAGGCCGATGAGCAGTTCTTC. Translation gives CASSLVLAGEADEQFF.

By share, this clone ranks as medium-sized. The chain is built from TRBV18 and TRBJ1-1; D is ambiguous. This CDR3 is built from 14 residues. Deletions cut 1 base from V and 5 bases from J, with 11 bases between. The germline V gene encodes CDR1 KGHSH and CDR2 LQKENI. Written as DNA, the CDR3 is TGTGCCAGCTCACCACTGATAGGGCTGACTGAAGCTTTCTTT. Protein: CASSPLIGLTEAFF.

This clone came up many times. The same CDR3 is also encoded by other DNA sequences in this sample. This rearrangement joins TRBV6-2 or TRBV6-3 to TRBJ2-4, with D possibly being TRBD1 (6 bases). The CDR3 runs 12 residues. Looked up from germline, CDR1 is MNHEY and CDR2 is SVGEGT. The germline V and J ends were trimmed by 6 bases and 6 bases, with 9 bases remaining between them. CDR3 bases: TGTGCCAGCAGCTCGGACAGAAACATTCAGTACTTC. Protein: CASSSDRNIQYF.

This CDR3 reads CASSADGTSYEQYF. The CDR3 DNA sequence: TGTGCCAGCAGCGCTGATGGGACCTCCTACGAGCAGTACTTC. J is TRBJ2-7 and V is TRBV11-2, with D perhaps matching TRBD1 or TRBD2 (5 bases each). The CDR3 runs to 14 residues. The V and J ends lost 5 bases and 0 bases respectively, with 11 bases between them. Per germline, CDR1 SGHAT and CDR2 FQNNGV.

This clone was seen a few times. The gene calls are TRBV7-9 and TRBJ2-7; D unresolved. This CDR3 contains 11 residues. Germline CDR1 reads SEHNR; CDR2 reads FQNEAQ (reference sequence). Trimming shortened V by 3 bases and J by 3 bases, and 3 bases separated the two germline ends. CDR3 protein: CASSFNYEQYF. The CDR3 DNA is TGTGCCAGCAGCTTTAACTACGAGCAGTACTTC.

This clone is categorized as medium-sized. A read error may account for a junction end that differs from germline. J is TRBJ2-1 and V is TRBV28, with TRBD1 matching 9 bases. The CDR3 sequence is 15 residues long. From germline, CDR1 is MDHEN and CDR2 SYDVKM. The CDR3 DNA is TGTGCCAGCGGTTTACAGGGGGCAACCTACAATGAGCAGTTCTTC. Translated: CASGLQGATYNEQFF. Based on the CDR3 plus reference TRBV28 and TRBJ2-1, the full variable domain is DVKVTQSSRYLVKRTGEKVFLECVQDMDHENMFWYRQDPGLGLRLIYFSYDVKMKEKGDIPEGYSVSREKKERFSLILESASTNQTSMYLCASGLQGATYNEQFFGPGTRLTVL.

By sample share, this clone is medium-sized (0.01 to 0.1%). V and J are TRBV7-3 and TRBJ2-1; D unclear. V was shortened by 2 bases and J by 5 bases, with 13 bases between the two germline ends. This CDR3 comprises 15 residues. Germline CDR1 and CDR2: SGHTA and FQGTGA. CDR3 amino acids: CASSLGLPGNNEQFF. As DNA, the CDR3 is TGTGCCAGCAGCTTAGGCCTACCGGGTAACAATGAGCAGTTCTTC.

This clone showed up just a few times. CDR3 protein: CAARRGNSPLHF. The CDR3 nucleotides are TGTGCCGCAAGGAGGGGTAATTCACCCCTCCACTTT. V usage is TRBV28 and J usage is TRBJ1-6, with D possibly matching TRBD1 (5 bases). Germline V gene lookup returns CDR1 MDHEN and CDR2 SYDVKM. This CDR3 is 12 amino acids long. V was pared by 11 bases and J by 6 bases, with 11 bases between.

Ten or more counts support this clone. This sequence joins TRBV6-5 and TRBJ2-3; D unclear. The CDR3 is made up of 16 amino acids. Germline CDR1 MNHEY, CDR2 SVGAGI. Trimming shortened V by 0 bases and J by 3 bases, and 13 bases separated the two germline ends. CDR3 nucleotides: TGTGCCAGCAGTTACTCGATGGCTACGCTTACAGATACGCAGTATTTT. This encodes CASSYSMATLTDTQYF.

Regarding this clone: No DNA is shown, since the ends of the CDR3 on it are uncertain; the CDR3 is the one TCRdb lists. The CDR3 loop reads CASSLGPEGSCFF. The rearrangement links TRBV7-2 to TRBJ2-2; TRBD1, the table's D call, lacks a check against the DNA. The CDR3 has 13 residues if both end residues are counted. The germline V gene encodes CDR1 SGHTA and CDR2 FQGNSA.

Only a few counts were recorded for this clone. This chain uses TRBV6-5 with TRBJ1-1, with 7 bases identical to TRBD1. Germline loops: CDR1 MNHEY, CDR2 SVGAGI. With 2 bases clipped from V and 6 bases from J, the junction kept 3 bases outside the gene matches. This CDR3 region has 13 residues. CDR3 sequence reads: CASSYTGTAEAFF. The CDR3 DNA reads as TGTGCCAGCAGTTACACCGGGACAGCTGAAGCTTTCTTT.

Ten or more counts support this clone. V is TRBV6-5 and J is TRBJ2-7; no reliable D call. Germline V gene sequence: CDR1 MNHEY, CDR2 SVGAGI. The CDR3 extends over 12 amino acids. Trimming pared 2 bases from V and 4 bases from J, leaving 6 bases between. The CDR3 sequence: CASSYLDYEQYF. CDR3 DNA sequence: TGTGCCAGCAGTTACCTTGATTACGAGCAGTACTTC.

Ten or more counts support this clone. This chain uses TRBV20-1 with TRBJ2-3; no firm D call. CDR3 length: 14 amino acids. CDR1 and CDR2 from the germline V gene are DFQATT and SNEGSKA (reference sequence). V was cut by 8 bases and J by 6 bases, with 21 bases left in between. CDR3 residues: CSTDPGGRVDTQYF. CDR3 nucleotide sequence: TGCAGTACAGACCCCGGTGGTAGGGTGGATACGCAGTATTTT.

This clone was seen repeatedly, ten times or more. CDR3 nucleotide sequence: TGTGCCAGCAGGCCCGGACTAGCGATCTGGGAGCTGTTTTTT. Protein product: CASRPGLAIWELFF. The V and J genes are TRBV2 and TRBJ2-2, with 9 bases matching TRBD2. The trim removed 6 bases at V and 9 bases at J, leaving 8 bases unmatched. Per the germline V gene, CDR1 is SNHLY and CDR2 is FYNNEI. The CDR3 runs to 14 residues.

By share of the sample, this clone is medium-sized. The rearrangement links TRBV5-1 to TRBJ2-2, with D possibly being TRBD1 or TRBD2 (5 bases each). CDR3 size: 14 residues. Germline lookup yields CDR1 SGHRS and CDR2 YFSETQ. Trimming left V 4 bases short and J 6 bases short, with 13 bases between. CDR3 protein: CASSQHGDAGELFF. DNA for the CDR3: TGCGCCAGCAGCCAGCACGGGGACGCCGGGGAGCTGTTTTTT.

Judged by abundance, this clone is medium-sized. This chain links TRBV6-1 with TRBJ2-5; D ambiguous. This CDR3 contains 15 residues. Trimming shortened V by 6 bases and J by 1 base, and 15 bases separated the two germline ends. Per germline, CDR1 MNHNS and CDR2 SASEGT. The CDR3 loop is CASSLNPSGQETQYF. CDR3 bases: TGTGCCAGCAGCCTCAATCCCTCGGGCCAAGAGACCCAGTACTTC.

The V gene is TRBV20-1, the J gene TRBJ2-4; TRBD1 matches at 7 bases. Germline V gene sequence: CDR1 DFQATT, CDR2 SNEGSKA (reference sequence). There are 13 residues in the CDR3. V lost 6 bases, J lost 6 bases, and 8 bases stayed unmatched. DNA for the CDR3: TGCAGTGCAAGCAGGACAGGATTAAACATTCAGTACTTC. It encodes CSASRTGLNIQYF.

The chain is built from TRBV20-1 and TRBJ1-2; 8 nucleotides line up with TRBD1. The J segment lost 6 bases and the V segment lost 3 bases, leaving 9 bases of the junction unmatched. The germline V gene encodes CDR1 DFQATT and CDR2 SNEGSKA (reference sequence). This CDR3 region has 14 residues. DNA for the CDR3: TGCAGTGCTAGGCGACAGGGGCATTCGGATGGCTACACCTTC. This encodes CSARRQGHSDGYTF.